A single sample is the source of the 25 T cell receptor beta chains below, sequenced in a study of blood T cell repertoires in COVID-19. Assay: immunoSEQ multiplex PCR; the TCRdb copy retains only in-frame clones and omits some. The sample records 400,000 to 500,000 clones, 86% being singletons. Sequenced sample: peripheral blood. These receptors were obtained from a woman under 40 with active or convalescent COVID-19.

The chain uses TRBV18 and TRBJ2-1; 13 nucleotides line up with TRBD2. With 0 bases clipped from V and 6 bases from J, the junction kept 5 bases outside the gene matches. The CDR3 contains 17 residues. Looked up from germline, CDR1 is KGHSH and CDR2 is LQKENI. This CDR3 is CASSPPFGLAGVNEQFF. The CDR3 region has the DNA TGTGCCAGCTCACCACCGTTCGGACTAGCGGGAGTCAATGAGCAGTTCTTC. The complete variable domain, with remaining parts taken from reference TRBV18 and TRBJ2-1, reads NAGVMQNPRHLVRRRGQEARLRCSPMKGHSHVYWYRQLPEEGLKFMVYLQKENIIDESGMPKERFSAEFPKEGPSILRIQQVVRGDSAAYFCASSPPFGLAGVNEQFFGPGTRLTVL.

V usage is TRBV29-1 and J usage is TRBJ2-1; no definite D call. CDR1 SQVTM and CDR2 ANQGSEA come from the germline V gene. Trimming took 4 bases from V and 6 from J, leaving 10 bases between them. The CDR3 is made up of 12 amino acids. The CDR3 bases are TGCAGCGTTGGTCGAATCGGCAATGAGCAGTTCTTC. This translates into CSVGRIGNEQFF.

The chain links TRBV6-1 to TRBJ1-5; 8 nucleotides match TRBD1. CDR1 and CDR2 (germline): MNHNS, SASEGT. This CDR3 contains 15 residues. Trimming took 1 base from V and 5 from J; bases not matched to a gene: 4. For the CDR3, the DNA is TGTGCCAGCAGTGAAGTACAGGGGGATTATCAGCCCCAGCATTTT. Translation: CASSEVQGDYQPQHF.

This rearrangement joins TRBV5-1 to TRBJ1-1; TRBD1 agrees at 8 bases. With 1 base clipped from V and 4 bases from J, the junction kept 6 bases outside the gene matches. Germline V lookup: CDR1 SGHRS, CDR2 YFSETQ. The CDR3 sequence is 15 residues long. This CDR3 reads CASSLPSRGLTEAFF. DNA of the CDR3: TGCGCCAGCAGCTTGCCCTCCAGGGGGCTCACTGAAGCTTTCTTT.

This clone has more than one count but fewer than ten. This sample also contains other DNA sequences that code for the same CDR3. The CDR3 is CASSIPDSPLHF. Written as DNA, the CDR3 is TGTGCCAGTAGTATTCCGGATTCACCCCTCCACTTT. The rearrangement links TRBV19 to TRBJ1-6; D is ambiguous. Trimming pared 3 bases from V and 8 bases from J, leaving 5 bases between. There are 12 residues in the CDR3. CDR1 and CDR2 (germline): LNHDA, SQIVND (reference sequence). The full variable domain, with the rest looked up from reference TRBV19 and TRBJ1-6, is DGGITQSPKYLFRKEGQNVTLSCEQNLNHDAMYWYRQDPGQGLRLIYYSQIVNDFQKGDIAEGYSVSREKKESFPLTVTSAQKNPTAFYLCASSIPDSPLHFGNGTRLTVT.

The V gene is TRBV18, the J gene TRBJ2-3; 7 bases align to TRBD1. V shed 1 base and J 0 bases; nucleotides not matched to a gene: 4. CDR3 length: 16 amino acids. From germline, CDR1 is KGHSH and CDR2 LQKENI. The CDR3 nucleotides are TGTGCCAGCTCACCACGAAGAGGGGGCAGCACAGATACGCAGTATTTT. Its protein product is CASSPRRGGSTDTQYF. The variable domain in full, completed from reference TRBV18 and TRBJ2-3, reads NAGVMQNPRHLVRRRGQEARLRCSPMKGHSHVYWYRQLPEEGLKFMVYLQKENIIDESGMPKERFSAEFPKEGPSILRIQQVVRGDSAAYFCASSPRRGGSTDTQYFGPGTRLTVL.

This chain connects TRBV6-5 to TRBJ2-7, with TRBD1 identical over 7 bases. CDR1 MNHEY and CDR2 SVGAGI come from the germline V gene. With 6 bases clipped from V and 5 bases from J, the junction kept 4 bases outside the gene matches. There are 12 residues in the CDR3. The CDR3 DNA sequence: TGTGCCAGCAGCCAGGGGGACCACGAGCAGTACTTC. It translates to CASSQGDHEQYF.

V and J are TRBV6-5 and TRBJ1-5, with 7 positions matching TRBD1. CDR1 MNHEY and CDR2 SVGAGI come from the germline V gene. CDR3 size: 14 residues. V lost 8 bases, J lost 2 bases, and 6 bases stayed unmatched. The CDR3 loop is CASQGGGGNQPQHF. CDR3 in DNA: TGTGCCAGCCAGGGGGGCGGGGGCAATCAGCCCCAGCATTTT.

The chain recombines TRBV6-4 with TRBJ2-3, with 7 bases matching TRBD2. The V gene's germline CDR1 is MRHNA and CDR2 SNTAGT. V dropped 6 bases and J dropped 2; count of bases not matched to a gene: 5. The CDR3 length is 14 residues. CDR3 DNA: TGTGCCAGCAGGGCGGGGACTAACACAGATACGCAGTATTTT. Translated, it gives CASRAGTNTDTQYF.

The genes are TRBV7-9 and TRBJ2-7, with a tentative D call TRBD1 (5 bases). V was pared by 2 bases and J by 5 bases, with 13 bases between. Germline lookup yields CDR1 SEHNR and CDR2 FQNEAQ (reference sequence). This CDR3 has 14 residues. CDR3 coding DNA: TGTGCCAGCAGCTTACTAGGGGTAGTAGACGAGCAGTACTTC. Its translation: CASSLLGVVDEQYF.

This sequence joins TRBV2 and TRBJ1-5, with a tentative D call TRBD1 (6 bases). The CDR3 is made up of 14 amino acids. CDR1 is SNHLY, CDR2 FYNNEI, per germline. The V end lost 7 bases, the J end lost 4 bases, and 14 bases lay between the germline ends. CDR3 sequence reads: CASTPGRGNQPQHF. CDR3 DNA: TGTGCCAGCACTCCTGGCAGGGGTAATCAGCCCCAGCATTTT.

This chain joins TRBV5-6 and TRBJ1-6, with 9 bases aligning to TRBD1. The CDR3 extends over 16 amino acids. After removal of 1 base from V and 5 bases from J, the junction contained 4 bases not matched to a gene. From germline, CDR1 is SGHDT and CDR2 YYEEEE. The chain's CDR3 is CASSLSGTGNNSPLHF. CDR3 coding DNA: TGTGCCAGCAGCTTGAGCGGGACAGGGAATAATTCACCCCTCCACTTT.

This clone was counted a single time. The chain is built from TRBV5-1 and TRBJ1-3; 8 bases agree with TRBD1. After removal of 4 bases from V and 4 bases from J, the junction contained 4 bases not matched to a gene. This CDR3 region has 14 residues. Germline CDR1 SGHRS, CDR2 YFSETQ. The CDR3 DNA sequence: TGCGCCAGCAGCGAGACAGGGGCCGGAAACACCATATATTTT. It codes for CASSETGAGNTIYF.

The chain couples TRBV5-4 to TRBJ2-2; D not certain. CDR3 length equals 18 residues. V shed 4 bases and J shed 0 bases, with 19 bases lying between them. Germline V CDR1 and CDR2: SGHNT, YYREEE (reference sequence). CDR3 nucleotide sequence: TGTGCCAGCAGCCCCCGGCGGAGACCAGATTCGAACACCGGGGAGCTGTTTTTT. Its protein product is CASSPRRRPDSNTGELFF.

This chain uses TRBV19 with TRBJ2-6, with D perhaps TRBD2 (6 bases). Germline loops: CDR1 LNHDA, CDR2 SQIVND (reference sequence). The CDR3 has 17 residues. Deletions cut 8 bases from V and 4 bases from J, with 21 bases between. The CDR3 sequence: CASLGLAAAGGANVLTF. Here the CDR3 DNA reads TGTGCCAGTCTAGGTTTAGCGGCCGCGGGAGGGGCCAACGTCCTGACTTTC. Complete variable domain (other parts from reference TRBV19 and TRBJ2-6): DGGITQSPKYLFRKEGQNVTLSCEQNLNHDAMYWYRQDPGQGLRLIYYSQIVNDFQKGDIAEGYSVSREKKESFPLTVTSAQKNPTAFYLCASLGLAAAGGANVLTFGAGSRLTVL.

The chain has TRBV27 and TRBJ2-6, with TRBD1 identical over 9 bases. Germline V CDR1 and CDR2: MNHEY, SMNVEV (reference sequence). The V and J ends lost 6 bases and 0 bases, in that order; junction bases with no gene match: 6. CDR3 length equals 17 residues. Here the CDR3 reads CASRRDRDPSGANVLTF. In DNA, the CDR3 is TGTGCCAGCAGACGGGACAGGGATCCCTCTGGGGCCAACGTCCTGACTTTC.

The V and J genes are TRBV10-3 and TRBJ2-3; 13 bases match TRBD2. The germline V gene encodes CDR1 ENHRY and CDR2 SYGVKD. The CDR3 length is 14 residues. V trimming: 8 bases; J trimming: 4 bases; junction bases outside the gene matches: 3. The DNA of the CDR3 is TGTGCCATCCAGACTAGCGGGGGGCCAGATACGCAGTATTTT. Its translation is CAIQTSGGPDTQYF.

The chain uses TRBV30 and TRBJ2-1, with no clear D. Deletions cut 2 bases from V and 7 bases from J, with 6 bases between. Per germline, CDR1 GTSNPN and CDR2 SVGIG (reference sequence). This CDR3 has 11 amino acids. The CDR3 sequence is CAWSPANEQFF. CDR3 DNA sequence: TGTGCCTGGAGTCCCGCGAATGAGCAGTTCTTC.

The genes are TRBV5-1 and TRBJ1-2; 7 bases agree with TRBD1. Trimming removed 5 bases from V and 8 bases from J; junction bases left unmatched: 12. The CDR3 covers 14 residues. The V gene's germline CDR1 is SGHRS and CDR2 YFSETQ. CDR3 region: CASRPDRVLGGYTF. CDR3 DNA: TGCGCCAGCAGACCAGACAGGGTTCTCGGCGGCTACACCTTC. Based on the CDR3 plus reference TRBV5-1 and TRBJ1-2, the full variable domain is KAGVTQTPRYLIKTRGQQVTLSCSPISGHRSVSWYQQTPGQGLQFLFEYFSETQRNKGNFPGRFSGRQFSNSRSEMNVSTLELGDSALYLCASRPDRVLGGYTFGSGTRLTVV.

The genes are TRBV27 and TRBJ2-1; TRBD2 matches at 7 bases. The ends lost 5 bases at V and 8 bases at J; junction bases unmatched: 3. The CDR3 consists of 12 residues. The germline V gene encodes CDR1 MNHEY and CDR2 SMNVEV (reference sequence). CDR3 bases: TGTGCCAGCAGTCGGGGGGTGCATGAGCAGTTCTTC. Translation gives CASSRGVHEQFF.

The chain uses TRBV7-9 and TRBJ2-5; 8 bases fit TRBD2. The V segment lost 1 base and the J segment 4 bases; nucleotides outside the gene matches: 2. This CDR3 spans 14 amino acids. Germline-derived CDR1 and CDR2 are SEHNR and FQNEAQ (reference sequence). CDR3 residues: CASSLDAGGETQYF. CDR3 DNA: TGTGCCAGCAGCTTAGATGCGGGAGGAGAGACCCAGTACTTC.

V gene TRBV5-5 combines with J gene TRBJ2-6, with TRBD1 matching 7 bases. The CDR3 extends over 15 amino acids. Unmatched junction bases numbered 2, after V lost 4 bases and J lost 1 base. Germline loops: CDR1 SGHKS, CDR2 YYEKEE (reference sequence). CDR3: CASSTQGSGANVLTF. The DNA of the CDR3 is TGTGCCAGCAGCACACAGGGGTCTGGGGCCAACGTCCTGACTTTC.

The chain is built from TRBV5-1 and TRBJ2-7, with a weak D call TRBD1 (5 bases). With 7 bases removed from V and 0 bases from J, the gap between germline ends came to 11 bases. The germline CDR1 and CDR2 sequences are SGHRS and YFSETQ. The CDR3 totals 13 residues. The CDR3 protein is CASGPGASYEQYF. In DNA, the CDR3 is TGCGCCAGCGGTCCTGGGGCCTCCTACGAGCAGTACTTC.

The rearrangement links TRBV4-2 to TRBJ2-1, with D perhaps TRBD2 (6 bases). The CDR3 contains 13 residues. V was cut by 4 bases and J by 5 bases, with 9 bases left in between. Germline V gives CDR1 LGHNA, CDR2 YNFKEQ. CDR3 in amino acids: CASSPTSHNEQFF. The CDR3 bases are TGTGCCAGCAGCCCGACTAGTCACAATGAGCAGTTCTTC.

The V and J genes are TRBV11-2 and TRBJ1-1; D ambiguous. This CDR3 contains 14 residues. The V gene lost 5 bases and the J gene lost 0 bases, with 10 bases spanning the gap. Germline assignment: CDR1 SGHAT and CDR2 FQNNGV. CDR3 coding DNA: TGTGCCAGCAGCCCCCCCAGCGTGAACACTGAAGCTTTCTTT. It encodes CASSPPSVNTEAFF.